This note documents a single T cell receptor beta chain sequence. V shed 1 base, J shed 8 bases, and the junction held 14 bases outside the gene matches. The CDR3 loop spans 17 amino acids. Germline CDR1 and CDR2: LGHNA and YSLEER. TCRdb's table, derived via immunoSEQ multiplex PCR, lists solely in-frame clones and lacks some. The table lists roughly 350,000 clones, around 87% of them singletons. This record belongs to a study of blood T cell repertoires in COVID-19. Sequencing was performed on peripheral blood. The V gene is TRBV4-3, the J gene TRBJ2-1; 7 positions agree with TRBD2. This TCR was sampled from a woman under 40 with COVID-19, enrolled during active disease. CDR3 coding DNA: TGCGCCAGCAGCCAAGGTCTGGCTCGGGGGAGGGGTTATGAGCAGTTCTTC. Its translation is CASSQGLARGRGYEQFF.